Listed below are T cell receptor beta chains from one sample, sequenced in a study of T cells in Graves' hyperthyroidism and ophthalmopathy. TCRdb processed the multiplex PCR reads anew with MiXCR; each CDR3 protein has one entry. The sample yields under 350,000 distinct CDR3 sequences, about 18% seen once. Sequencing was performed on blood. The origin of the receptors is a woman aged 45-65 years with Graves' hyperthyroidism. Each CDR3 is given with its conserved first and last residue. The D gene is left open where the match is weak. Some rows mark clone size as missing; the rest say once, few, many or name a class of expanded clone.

TGTGCCAGCACAGGGGGCTCGGACTATGGCTACACCTTC	CASTGGSDYGYTF	many	TRBJ1-2	TRBV6-1	TRBD1
TGTGCCAGCACTCCTGCGGACTTCACAGATACGCAGTATTTT	CASTPADFTDTQYF	many	TRBJ2-3	TRBV28	-
TGTGCCAGCAGCTTCCCGGACAGGGCCGGTGGGTACATTCAGTACTTC	CASSFPDRAGGYIQYF	few	TRBJ2-4	TRBV7-9	TRBD1
TGTGCCAGCTCACCAAATAGGGGGTCAGGGGAGACCCAGTACTTC	CASSPNRGSGETQYF	-	TRBJ2-5	TRBV18	-
TGTGCCTGGAGTTCAACCGGGACAGGGGTGGGAGCTTTCTTT	CAWSSTGTGVGAFF	many	TRBJ1-1	TRBV30	TRBD1
TGTGCCAGCTCACGAGGACAGGGTGCAACTAATGAAAAACTGTTTTTT	CASSRGQGATNEKLFF	many	TRBJ1-4	TRBV18	TRBD1
TGTGCCAGTAGTATTTACGCGGAGGGGAACACTGAAGCTTTCTTT	CASSIYAEGNTEAFF	many	TRBJ1-1	TRBV19	-
TGCGCCAGCAGCTTGAGTCCTAGCGGATCTAATGAGCAGTTCTTC	CASSLSPSGSNEQFF	many	TRBJ2-1	TRBV5-1	TRBD2
TGCGCCAGCAGCACGGACGGAAATAGCAATCAGCCCCAGCATTTT	CASSTDGNSNQPQHF	many	TRBJ1-5	TRBV5-1	-
TGCAGTGCTAGATCGGGACAGGGGAACACTGAAGCTTTCTTT	CSARSGQGNTEAFF	-	TRBJ1-1	TRBV20-1	TRBD1
TGTGCCAGCAGCGGATTGGACAGGCCCTTGTACAATGAGCAGTTCTTC	CASSGLDRPLYNEQFF	-	TRBJ2-1	TRBV2	TRBD1
TGTGCCAGCAGTTCCCTAATTCCAACTAACACCGGGGAGCTGTTTTTT	CASSSLIPTNTGELFF	few	TRBJ2-2	TRBV28	-
TGTGCCAGCAGCCAAGATATCGAAAGGGGTGAAGCTTTCTTT	CASSQDIERGEAFF	many	TRBJ1-1	TRBV3-1	-
TGCGCCAGCAGCCATTACTTAGTACTCGGAACAGGAGAGACCCAGTACTTC	CASSHYLVLGTGETQYF	-	TRBJ2-5	TRBV2	-
TGCGCCAGCAGCCTCTTGTATACCGGGACAGCTGCCTACGAGCAGTACTTC	CASSLLYTGTAAYEQYF	many	TRBJ2-7	TRBV4-1	TRBD1
TGTGCCAGTAGTGTCACGACTAGCGGGAAGGGGGGTGAGCAGTTCTTC	CASSVTTSGKGGEQFF	-	TRBJ2-1	TRBV19	TRBD2
TGCAGTGCGACGGGACTAGGCCTTGAGACCCAGTACTTC	CSATGLGLETQYF	few	TRBJ2-5	TRBV20-1	TRBD2
TGCGCCAGCAGCCCACGGGACCCTGAAAAACTGTTTTTT	CASSPRDPEKLFF	many	TRBJ1-4	TRBV4-1	-
TGTGCCAGCTCACACCCGGGACTAGCGTATGAGCAGTTCTTC	CASSHPGLAYEQFF	many	TRBJ2-1	TRBV18	TRBD2
TGTGCCAGCAGCTTAGTGAGTCTAGCGGGAGTGTACGAGCAGTACTTC	CASSLVSLAGVYEQYF	many	TRBJ2-7	TRBV11-2	TRBD2
TGTGCCAGCAGGGACGAGTTGGTGACCCAGTACTTC	CASRDELVTQYF	-	TRBJ2-5	TRBV2	-
TGCGCCAGCAGCTTCGGGGGGTGGAACACTGAAGCTTTCTTT	CASSFGGWNTEAFF	many	TRBJ1-1	TRBV5-1	-
TGTGCCAGCTCACCAAGTACAGGGTTGTACTCTGAAGCTTTCTTT	CASSPSTGLYSEAFF	many	TRBJ1-1	TRBV18	-
TGTGCCAGCAGTTTATGGCAGTATGGCTACACCTTC	CASSLWQYGYTF	-	TRBJ1-2	TRBV28	-
TGTGCCAGCAGCGATCCTAGCGGGAACCTCTACAATGAGCAGTTCTTC	CASSDPSGNLYNEQFF	few	TRBJ2-1	TRBV7-8	TRBD2
TGTGCCAGCAGTCGCGGGACAGGGGCGCCCGAGCAGTACTTC	CASSRGTGAPEQYF	few	TRBJ2-7	TRBV12-3/TRBV12-4	TRBD1
TGCGCCAGCAGCCCCCTCGTGAACACTGAAGCTTTCTTT	CASSPLVNTEAFF	-	TRBJ1-1	TRBV5-1	-
TGTGCCAGCAGCTCGGGACAGGTTAATGAAAAACTGTTTTTT	CASSSGQVNEKLFF	few	TRBJ1-4	TRBV7-8	TRBD1
TGCAGTGCTAGTACCGCGAGTCACAATGAGCAGTTCTTC	CSASTASHNEQFF	-	TRBJ2-1	TRBV20-1	-
TGTGCCAGCAGAGTGGTAGGGAACACTGAAGCTTTCTTT	CASRVVGNTEAFF	few	TRBJ1-1	TRBV28	-
TGCGCCAGCAGCCAAGATGGGACAGCTAATAATGAAAAACTGTTTTTT	CASSQDGTANNEKLFF	-	TRBJ1-4	TRBV4-1	TRBD1
TGTGCCAGCAGCTTAGGTCCCGATGAGCAGTTCTTC	CASSLGPDEQFF	many	TRBJ2-1	TRBV13	-
TGCGCCAGTAACAAGGGTCCGAGTAGCGGCGTCTATGGGCAGTTCTTC	CASNKGPSSGVYGQFF	many	TRBJ2-1	TRBV5-1	-
TGTGCCAGCAGTCCCGGTTATCAGGGGTTATCTGATACGCAGTATTTT	CASSPGYQGLSDTQYF	-	TRBJ2-3	TRBV6-1	-
TGTGCCAGCAGCTTAATTGGAAACAAGGAGAACAATGAGCAGTTCTTC	CASSLIGNKENNEQFF	-	TRBJ2-1	TRBV7-8	-
TGCGCCAGCAGCTTGGTTATACCCACAGATACGCAGTATTTT	CASSLVIPTDTQYF	many	TRBJ2-3	TRBV5-1	-
TGTGCCAGCAGCTTCGGGGGTGGGTCACCCCTCCACTTT	CASSFGGGSPLHF	many	TRBJ1-6	TRBV11-2	-
TGCAGTGCTACCCGGTCGGCGGGAGGCCATGAGCAGTTCTTC	CSATRSAGGHEQFF	few	TRBJ2-1	TRBV20-1	TRBD2
TGTGCCAGCAGCCAACTGGGTTTGGACACTGAAGCTTTCTTT	CASSQLGLDTEAFF	many	TRBJ1-1	TRBV3-1	-
TGTGCCAGCAGTTGGGCCCTATCAAGCTCCTATAATTCACCCCTCCACTTT	CASSWALSSSYNSPLHF	-	TRBJ1-6	TRBV6-5	-
TGTGCCATCAGTCCCGGGACTAGCGGGACCGGGGAGCTGTTTTTT	CAISPGTSGTGELFF	few	TRBJ2-2	TRBV10-3	TRBD2
TGCGCCAGCAGCCAAGATAGGGGAGGGGCTGGGGACGAGCAGTACTTC	CASSQDRGGAGDEQYF	few	TRBJ2-7	TRBV4-1	TRBD2
TGCAGTGCCGGGACAGACTACACAGATACGCAGTATTTT	CSAGTDYTDTQYF	-	TRBJ2-3	TRBV20-1	TRBD1
TGCAGTGCTAGAGATCATGAAAAACTGTTTTTT	CSARDHEKLFF	-	TRBJ1-4	TRBV20-1	-
TGTGCCAGCAGTTTATCAGCGCCGGGACTAGCGGACCCCGAGCAGTTCTTC	CASSLSAPGLADPEQFF	-	TRBJ2-1	TRBV27	TRBD2
TGTGCCAGCAGTTACACCGATCAGCCCCAGCATTTT	CASSYTDQPQHF	many	TRBJ1-5	TRBV6-2/TRBV6-3	-
TGTGCCAGCAGCCCCGGGTGGACGTTGAATGAGCAGTTCTTC	CASSPGWTLNEQFF	few	TRBJ2-1	TRBV6-1	-
TGTGCCAGCAGCTTAGACCTTACCTCTGGAAACACCATATATTTT	CASSLDLTSGNTIYF	few	TRBJ1-3	TRBV5-4	-
TGTGCCATCAGTGAAGGACAGCCTGGGAATTCACCCCTCCACTTT	CAISEGQPGNSPLHF	few	TRBJ1-6	TRBV10-3	-
TGCGCCAGCAGCTTGGCCGGCTTCACCAACCAATATGGCTACACCTTC	CASSLAGFTNQYGYTF	few	TRBJ1-2	TRBV5-1	-
TGTGCCAGCAGCTTAGGTTGGGACAGGTTACACCAAGAGACCCAGTACTTC	CASSLGWDRLHQETQYF	few	TRBJ2-5	TRBV11-2	TRBD1
TGTGCCAGCAGCTTAATTGGGGGAAACACCGGGGAGCTGTTTTTT	CASSLIGGNTGELFF	few	TRBJ2-2	TRBV7-3	-
TGTGCCAGCAATACGCCGAACACCGGGGAGCTGTTTTTT	CASNTPNTGELFF	once	TRBJ2-2	TRBV5-4	-
TGTGCCAGCAGGGGGGGGAGGGGTTTAAACTCTGGGGCCAACGTCCTGACTTTC	CASRGGRGLNSGANVLTF	-	TRBJ2-6	TRBV28	TRBD2
TGTGCCAGCAGCTTGAGACTAGGGGGAGATACGCAGTATTTT	CASSLRLGGDTQYF	few	TRBJ2-3	TRBV13	-
TGCGCCAGCGGAGGACAGGGGGGTCTTAATGAAAAACTGTTTTTT	CASGGQGGLNEKLFF	-	TRBJ1-4	TRBV5-1	TRBD1
TGCGCCAGCAGCTTGAGGTTCAATCGGGGAGGGGGCCCAGATACGCAGTATTTT	CASSLRFNRGGGPDTQYF	-	TRBJ2-3	TRBV5-1	-
TGTGCCAGCAGGGTTACGACAGGGCCCAACACCGGGGAGCTGTTTTTT	CASRVTTGPNTGELFF	-	TRBJ2-2	TRBV12-3/TRBV12-4	TRBD1
TGCAGCGCTACTCCGGGACTAGCGGGAGTAAATGAGCAGTTCTTC	CSATPGLAGVNEQFF	-	TRBJ2-1	TRBV29-1	TRBD2